This passage covers 18 T cell receptor beta chains from one sample sequenced in a study of post-analysis software for immune sequencing data. Unique-molecular-identifier-tagged TCR beta cDNA libraries were used. TCRdb analysed the PCR reads with MiXCR anew, one entry per CDR3 protein. The sample shows fewer than 850,000 distinct CDR3 sequences, roughly 27% of them seen only once. These TCRs are of unknown antigen specificity. Findings of the study overall: Five TRBV segments, including TRBV5-6, TRBV5-1 and TRBV20-1, were more frequent in patients than controls.

Sequencing was done on a sample of blood. The receptors come from a girl aged 10 to 17 with multiple sclerosis.

Only a few counts were recorded for this clonotype. The chain has TRBV20-1 and TRBJ1-2; D gene ambiguous. The V gene's germline CDR1 is DFQATT and CDR2 SNEGSKA (reference sequence). Trimming left V 3 bases short and J 2 bases short, with 10 bases between. The CDR3 is 13 amino acids. In DNA form, the CDR3 reads TGCAGTGCTAGTCCATCCAGCAACTATGGCTACACCTTC. This encodes CSASPSSNYGYTF.

The V and J genes are TRBV5-6 and TRBJ1-4; D is unresolved. In germline, CDR1 is SGHDT, CDR2 YYEEEE. V was clipped by 2 bases and J by 7 bases, with 15 bases between them. The CDR3 has 15 residues. The CDR3, as DNA: TGTGCCAGCAGCTTAAGTTCTTATTCGGGTGAAAAACTGTTTTTT. Translation: CASSLSSYSGEKLFF.

The rearrangement links TRBV7-9 to TRBJ2-5, with no clear D. There are 15 residues in the CDR3. V lost 2 bases and J lost 5, with 15 bases in between. The germline V gene has CDR1 SEHNR and CDR2 FQNEAQ (reference sequence). In nucleotides, the CDR3 is TGTGCCAGCAGCTTACGTTCTGGGGTTTTGGAGACCCAGTACTTC. Residues: CASSLRSGVLETQYF. The whole variable domain, remainder taken from reference TRBV7-9 and TRBJ2-5, is DTGVSQNPRHKITKRGQNVTFRCDPISEHNRLYWYRQTLGQGPEFLTYFQNEAQLEKSRLLSDRFSAERPKGSFSTLEIQRTEQGDSAMYLCASSLRSGVLETQYFGPGTRLLVL.

A few counts support this clonotype. This sequence joins TRBV6-6 and TRBJ2-7; 9 nucleotides agree with TRBD2. Germline loops: CDR1 MNHNY, CDR2 SVGAGI (reference sequence). The junction had 8 bases not matched to a gene; V was cut back by 2 bases and J by 0 bases. This CDR3 spans 17 amino acids. CDR3 amino acids: CASSYAGGREHSYEQYF. The DNA of the CDR3 is TGTGCCAGCAGTTACGCGGGGGGGCGGGAACACTCCTACGAGCAGTACTTC.

This clonotype was picked up a small number of times. The V call is TRBV27, the J call TRBJ2-7; 14 bases agree with TRBD2. The CDR3 contains 16 residues. CDR1 and CDR2 from the germline V gene are MNHEY and SMNVEV (reference sequence). J was trimmed by 3 bases and V by 7 bases; bases with no gene match: 8. CDR3 in DNA: TGTGCCAGCATCGGACTAGCGGGAGGAAAATTCTACGAGCAGTACTTC. It codes for CASIGLAGGKFYEQYF.

The V and J genes are TRBV28 and TRBJ2-7, with 7 bases aligning to TRBD1. The V segment lost 5 bases and the J segment 4 bases; nucleotides outside the gene matches: 8. This CDR3 has 14 residues. Germline CDR1 reads MDHEN; CDR2 reads SYDVKM. The CDR3 coding sequence is TGTGCCAGCAGTCCCCGGGACAGAAAGTACGAGCAGTACTTC. The encoded protein is CASSPRDRKYEQYF. Using reference TRBV28 and TRBJ2-7 for the parts outside the CDR3, the full variable domain is DVKVTQSSRYLVKRTGEKVFLECVQDMDHENMFWYRQDPGLGLRLIYFSYDVKMKEKGDIPEGYSVSREKKERFSLILESASTNQTSMYLCASSPRDRKYEQYFGPGTRLTVT.

V is TRBV24-1 and J is TRBJ2-5, with D hard to call. Trimming pared 3 bases from V and 5 bases from J, leaving 18 bases between. The germline gives CDR1 KGHDR, CDR2 SFDVKD. This CDR3 contains 16 residues. CDR3 nucleotide sequence: TGTGCCACCAGTGATCCTGCCGCAGGCCTTGGGGAGACCCAGTACTTC. It codes for CATSDPAAGLGETQYF.

There are a few counts of this clonotype. The chain combines TRBV5-6 with TRBJ1-1; D might be TRBD1 (6 bases). This CDR3 is built from 15 residues. The germline V gene has CDR1 SGHDT and CDR2 YYEEEE. V shed 6 bases and J shed 1 base, with 16 bases lying between them. The CDR3 loop reads CASTGWGGPNTEAFF. CDR3 bases: TGTGCCAGCACCGGATGGGGGGGGCCGAACACTGAAGCTTTCTTT.

This clonotype was counted only a few times. Here the CDR3 reads CASSLDFTGSASSYEQYF. The CDR3 coding sequence is TGTGCCAGCAGCCTAGATTTTACGGGGTCAGCGAGCTCCTACGAGCAGTACTTC. The J gene is TRBJ2-7, the V gene TRBV14, with a possible D match to TRBD2 (5 bases). Germline CDR1 and CDR2: SGHDN and FVKESK. The CDR3 length is 18 residues. Between the trimmed V and J ends, which lost 4 bases and 0 bases, there was a span of 22 bases.

As to this clonotype: A read error is possible here, since a much larger clone lies one base away. The rearrangement uses TRBV7-2 and TRBJ2-6; possibly TRBD1 for D (5 bases). Germline V gene lookup returns CDR1 SGHTA and CDR2 FQGNSA. The CDR3 loop spans 15 amino acids. The CDR3 loop reads CASSLDSSGANVRTF. In nucleotides, the CDR3 is TGTGCCAGCAGCCTAGACAGCTCTGGGGCCAACGTCCGGACTTTC.

A few counts support this clonotype. The chain has TRBV21-1 and TRBJ2-4. TRBV21-1 is termed a pseudogene. The CDR3 contains 12 residues. The CDR3 coding sequence is TGTGCCAGCAGGATAGCCAAAAACATTCAGTACTTC. It yields the protein CASRIAKNIQYF.

The table lists this clonotype with a few counts. The V call is TRBV5-1, the J call TRBJ2-7; unclear D gene. This CDR3 region has 13 residues. In germline, CDR1 is SGHRS, CDR2 YFSETQ. V lost 3 bases and J lost 0, with 7 bases in between. Here the CDR3 DNA reads TGCGCCAGCAGCTGGCGGCCCTCCTACGAGCAGTACTTC. Its translation: CASSWRPSYEQYF.

The chain employs TRBV7-8 and TRBJ2-7, with D tentatively TRBD2 (5 bases). This CDR3 spans 16 amino acids. V shed 8 bases and J shed 3 bases, with 23 bases lying between them. CDR1 and CDR2 from the germline V gene are SGHVS and FQNEAQ. The CDR3 reads CASGRSDYEQIYEQYF. Here the CDR3 DNA reads TGTGCCAGCGGGCGGAGCGACTATGAACAAATCTACGAGCAGTACTTC.

This clonotype was detected only a few times. The chain uses TRBV9 and TRBJ2-1, with 8 bases identical to TRBD2. Germline V gene lookup returns CDR1 SGDLS and CDR2 YYNGEE. This CDR3 has 15 amino acids. V was clipped by 0 bases and J by 2 bases; unmatched bases: 1. CDR3 nucleotide sequence: TGTGCCAGCAGCGTAGACGGGAGGGCCTACAATGAGCAGTTCTTC. Its translation is CASSVDGRAYNEQFF.

The gene calls are TRBV7-9 and TRBJ2-1; D possibly uses TRBD1 or TRBD2 (6 bases each). CDR3 length: 11 amino acids. V was pared by 6 bases and J by 9 bases, with 9 bases between. CDR1 and CDR2 (germline): SEHNR, FQNEAQ (reference sequence). CDR3 sequence (DNA): TGTGCCAGCAGGAAGGGGGGTGAGCAGTTCTTC. It yields the protein CASRKGGEQFF.

A few counts support this clonotype. V and J are TRBV20-1 and TRBJ2-7; D is possibly TRBD2 (6 bases). V was pared by 6 bases and J by 0 bases, with 18 bases between. Germline CDR1 is DFQATT and CDR2 is SNEGSKA (reference sequence). The CDR3 extends over 15 amino acids. CDR3 DNA: TGCAGTGCATTTAACCCGGGAGTAGGCTCCTACGAGCAGTACTTC. Amino acid sequence: CSAFNPGVGSYEQYF.

This clonotype was recorded a few times. J is TRBJ1-2 and V is TRBV6-5, with TRBD1 identical over 8 bases. Trimming at V came to 5 bases and at J to 5 bases, leaving 4 bases not matched to a gene. The CDR3 contains 13 residues. Per germline, CDR1 MNHEY and CDR2 SVGAGI. The CDR3 loop is CASSVDREYGYTF. The DNA for the CDR3 is TGTGCCAGCAGTGTGGACAGGGAGTATGGCTACACCTTC.

This chain uses TRBV20-1 with TRBJ2-7, with 10 bases matching TRBD2. CDR1 and CDR2 (germline): DFQATT, SNEGSKA (reference sequence). The CDR3 length is 16 residues. Germline trimming cut 2 bases from V and 2 bases from J; bases unmatched to any gene: 9. This chain's CDR3 is CSARSPSGGVAYEQYF. As DNA, the CDR3 is TGCAGTGCTAGATCTCCTAGCGGGGGTGTCGCCTACGAGCAGTACTTC.